These T cell receptor beta chains were read from a single sample in a study of blood T cell repertoires in COVID-19. Only in-frame clones appear in the TCRdb table, and some are missing; sequencing was by immunoSEQ multiplex PCR. The data hold over 120,000 clones, with more than 70% observed a single time. Sequencing was performed on peripheral blood. The source is a human donor in a cohort sampled during active COVID-19. Each CDR3 is given with its conserved first and last residue. The D gene is left open where the match is weak. Rows may omit the clone size; those that give it use once, few, many or a size class.

V gene: TRBV6-6
clone size: once
D gene: TRBD1
J gene: TRBJ1-1
CDR3 protein: CASKQGTDIEAFF
CDR3 DNA: TGTGCCAGCAAGCAAGGGACAGATATTGAAGCTTTCTTT

V gene: TRBV5-1
clone size: .
D gene: .
J gene: TRBJ2-1
CDR3 protein: CASSLQRQASNEQFF
CDR3 DNA: TGCGCCAGCAGCTTACAGCGACAGGCTAGCAATGAGCAGTTCTTC

V gene: TRBV5-4
clone size: .
D gene: .
J gene: TRBJ2-3
CDR3 protein: CASSQGAGPTDTQYF
CDR3 DNA: TGTGCCAGCAGCCAAGGCGCGGGGCCCACAGATACGCAGTATTTT

V gene: TRBV5-1
clone size: .
D gene: .
J gene: TRBJ1-1
CDR3 protein: CASSSEVNTEAFF
CDR3 DNA: TGCGCCAGCAGCTCGGAGGTGAACACTGAAGCTTTCTTT

V gene: TRBV5-4
clone size: .
D gene: .
J gene: TRBJ2-5
CDR3 protein: CASSLATRVETQYF
CDR3 DNA: TGTGCCAGCAGCTTGGCAACCAGGGTAGAGACCCAGTACTTC

V gene: TRBV5-1
clone size: once
D gene: .
J gene: TRBJ2-5
CDR3 protein: CASSLASQETQYF
CDR3 DNA: TGCGCCAGCAGCTTGGCCTCCCAAGAGACCCAGTACTTC

V gene: TRBV7-9
clone size: .
D gene: TRBD1
J gene: TRBJ2-1
CDR3 protein: CASSQGQGVRNEQFF
CDR3 DNA: TGTGCCAGCAGCCAAGGACAGGGGGTTCGCAATGAGCAGTTCTTC

V gene: TRBV7-2
clone size: .
D gene: .
J gene: TRBJ2-1
CDR3 protein: CASSLGLGVYNEQFF
CDR3 DNA: TGTGCCAGCAGCTTAGGACTAGGTGTCTACAATGAGCAGTTCTTC

V gene: TRBV19
clone size: .
D gene: TRBD1
J gene: TRBJ2-4
CDR3 protein: CASKDRVSAKNIQYF
CDR3 DNA: TGTGCCAGTAAAGACAGGGTCTCAGCCAAAAACATTCAGTACTTC

V gene: TRBV3-1/TRBV3-2
clone size: .
D gene: TRBD2
J gene: TRBJ2-5
CDR3 protein: CASSLRLAGGPRETQYF
CDR3 DNA: TGTGCCAGCAGCTTACGACTAGCGGGGGGGCCTCGAGAGACCCAGTACTTC

V gene: TRBV6-1
clone size: .
D gene: TRBD2
J gene: TRBJ2-7
CDR3 protein: CASSEAVAGAYEQYF
CDR3 DNA: TGTGCCAGCAGTGAAGCGGTAGCGGGGGCCTACGAGCAGTACTTC

V gene: TRBV29-1
clone size: .
D gene: .
J gene: TRBJ1-2
CDR3 protein: CSVEPGSYGYTF
CDR3 DNA: TGCAGCGTTGAACCAGGAAGCTATGGCTACACCTTC

V gene: TRBV6-5
clone size: .
D gene: TRBD1
J gene: TRBJ1-2
CDR3 protein: CASSPGQGALYGYTF
CDR3 DNA: TGTGCCAGCAGTCCGGGACAGGGGGCTCTTTATGGCTACACCTTC

V gene: TRBV5-1
clone size: .
D gene: .
J gene: TRBJ2-2
CDR3 protein: CASSLGADPDGELFF
CDR3 DNA: TGCGCCAGCAGCTTGGGGGCCGACCCAGACGGGGAGCTGTTTTTT

V gene: TRBV27
clone size: .
D gene: .
J gene: TRBJ1-2
CDR3 protein: CASSLSGDYGYTF
CDR3 DNA: TGTGCCAGCAGTTTATCTGGAGACTATGGCTACACCTTC

V gene: TRBV7-9
clone size: .
D gene: TRBD1
J gene: TRBJ2-7
CDR3 protein: CASSLSATGLRYEQYF
CDR3 DNA: TGTGCCAGCAGCTTATCCGCGACAGGGCTAAGATACGAGCAGTACTTC

V gene: TRBV25-1
clone size: .
D gene: TRBD2
J gene: TRBJ2-7
CDR3 protein: CASSERDSGGYEQYF
CDR3 DNA: TGTGCCAGCAGTGAACGGGATAGCGGGGGGTACGAGCAGTACTTC

V gene: TRBV5-8
clone size: .
D gene: .
J gene: TRBJ1-3
CDR3 protein: CASSFRVTGNTIYF
CDR3 DNA: TGTGCCAGCAGCTTCAGGGTAACTGGAAACACCATATATTTT

V gene: TRBV7-9
clone size: .
D gene: .
J gene: TRBJ1-1
CDR3 protein: CASSLYKGGDTEAFF
CDR3 DNA: TGTGCCAGCAGCTTATATAAAGGGGGAGACACTGAAGCTTTCTTT

V gene: TRBV9
clone size: .
D gene: TRBD1
J gene: TRBJ1-1
CDR3 protein: CASSASTGQGTEAFF
CDR3 DNA: TGTGCCAGCAGCGCCAGTACGGGACAGGGAACTGAAGCTTTCTTT